These 19 T cell receptor beta chains originate from one sample sequenced in a study of T cells after yellow fever vaccination. MiXCR, applied by TCRdb to the 5' RACE reads, yields one record per CDR3 protein. The top ten hold roughly an eighth of the sample, which has about 550,000 distinct CDR3 sequences, 15% to 20% seen once. Source: PBMCs, taken 15 days after the yellow fever booster vaccination. The receptors stem from a young man who received the YFV17D yellow fever vaccine.

This clonotype was seen only a few times. The chain carries TRBV7-6 and TRBJ2-5; D is possibly TRBD2 (6 bases). The V end lost 2 bases, the J end lost 6 bases, and 16 bases lay between the germline ends. Germline V lookup: CDR1 SGHVS, CDR2 FNYEAQ. CDR3 length equals 15 residues. The CDR3 protein is CASSLMATEGQTQYF. CDR3 coding DNA: TGTGCCAGCAGCTTAATGGCGACGGAGGGCCAGACCCAGTACTTC.

The V gene is TRBV5-5, the J gene TRBJ2-1, with D possibly TRBD2 on 6 matching bases. The germline V gene encodes CDR1 SGHKS and CDR2 YYEKEE (reference sequence). CDR3 length: 12 residues. Between the trimmed V and J ends, which lost 5 bases and 8 bases, there was a span of 11 bases. The CDR3 region is CASRHGGDEQFF. CDR3 in DNA: TGTGCCAGCAGGCACGGGGGAGATGAGCAGTTCTTC.

This clonotype has more than one count but fewer than ten. The chain links TRBV10-3 to TRBJ2-4; no definite D call. V lost 0 bases, J lost 8 bases, and 8 bases lay in between. CDR3 length: 13 residues. Germline lookup yields CDR1 ENHRY and CDR2 SYGVKD. The CDR3 loop reads CAISESDADIQYF. In nucleotides, the CDR3 is TGTGCCATCAGTGAGTCCGACGCCGACATTCAGTACTTC.

The CDR3 DNA follows: TGTGCCAGCAGCACCGCTGACGGCAAGCAGTTCTTC. This translates into CASSTADGKQFF. The chain employs TRBV7-3 and TRBJ2-1; no reliable D call. The CDR3 loop spans 12 amino acids. Germline CDR1 SGHTA, CDR2 FQGTGA. V was trimmed by 5 bases and J by 11 bases, leaving 13 bases between them.

This clonotype showed up just once. The J gene is TRBJ2-3, the V gene TRBV20-1; possibly TRBD1 or TRBD2 for D (5 bases each). Trimming stripped 6 bases from V and 2 bases from J, with 12 bases between. The CDR3 spans 13 residues. Germline V lookup: CDR1 DFQATT, CDR2 SNEGSKA (reference sequence). The CDR3 is CSARGAATDTQYF. CDR3 sequence (DNA): TGCAGTGCCCGGGGCGCGGCCACAGATACGCAGTATTTT.

This clonotype was counted between two and nine times. V usage is TRBV20-1 and J usage is TRBJ1-1; D is unclear. The CDR3 extends over 12 amino acids. V lost 4 bases, J lost 0 bases, and 6 bases lay in between. Looked up from germline, CDR1 is DFQATT and CDR2 is SNEGSKA (reference sequence). This CDR3 is CSAISMNTEAFF. Here the CDR3 DNA reads TGCAGTGCTATATCGATGAACACTGAAGCTTTCTTT.

This clonotype was counted between two and nine times. V usage is TRBV20-1 and J usage is TRBJ2-1, with 13 bases fitting TRBD2. The CDR3 totals 12 residues. Germline V CDR1 and CDR2: DFQATT, SNEGSKA (reference sequence). V gave up 5 bases and J gave up 14 bases; unmatched junction bases: 6. Written as DNA, the CDR3 is TGCAGTGCTGAAGGACTAGCGGGAGCGGAGTTCTTC. It codes for CSAEGLAGAEFF.

This rearrangement joins TRBV5-6 to TRBJ2-5; D not resolved. CDR3 length: 13 residues. V was cut by 4 bases and J by 5 bases, with 12 bases left in between. Germline V CDR1 and CDR2: SGHDT, YYEEEE. CDR3 sequence reads: CASSPSNGETQYF. The CDR3 DNA sequence: TGTGCCAGCAGCCCGTCTAATGGGGAGACCCAGTACTTC. Based on the CDR3 plus reference TRBV5-6 and TRBJ2-5, the full variable domain is DAGVTQSPTHLIKTRGQQVTLRCSPKSGHDTVSWYQQALGQGPQFIFQYYEEEERQRGNFPDRFSGHQFPNYSSELNVNALLLGDSALYLCASSPSNGETQYFGPGTRLLVL.

There are many counts of this clonotype. The chain uses TRBV4-3 and TRBJ1-2, with TRBD1 matching over 7 bases. V trimming: 1 base; J trimming: 4 bases; junction bases outside the gene matches: 12. This CDR3 has 17 amino acids. Germline CDR1 is LGHNA and CDR2 is YSLEER. DNA for the CDR3: TGCGCCAGCAGCCAAGCCCTTGGACAGGAGAAGCTCTATGGCTACACCTTC. Translation gives CASSQALGQEKLYGYTF.

This clonotype was counted between two and nine times. V is TRBV5-8 and J is TRBJ2-5; TRBD1 matches at 7 bases. The CDR3 is 13 residues long. V shed 4 bases and J 7 bases; nucleotides not matched to a gene: 7. The germline V gene has CDR1 SGHTS and CDR2 YDEGEE. The CDR3: CASSPGQTGTQYF. DNA of the CDR3: TGTGCCAGCAGCCCGGGACAGACGGGGACCCAGTACTTC.

The V call is TRBV12-3 or TRBV12-4, the J call TRBJ2-6; 7 nucleotides align to TRBD1. With V trimmed by 2 bases and J by 3 bases, 7 bases remained unmatched. This CDR3 comprises 17 residues. Here the CDR3 reads CASSLLFRTGGANVLTF. CDR3 bases: TGTGCCAGCAGTTTATTGTTTCGGACAGGTGGGGCCAACGTCCTGACTTTC.

This rearrangement joins TRBV21-1 to TRBJ2-2; the table's D gene call, TRBD1, was not cross checked with the DNA. TRBV21-1 is a documented pseudogene. The CDR3 consists of 20 residues. CDR3 in DNA: TGTGCCAGCAGAAAAGGGGACCACAGGCAAAACCCTTCGAACACCGGGGAGCTGTTTTTT. Protein product: CASRKGDHRQNPSNTGELFF.

This clonotype was picked up a small number of times. The chain carries TRBV5-1 and TRBJ2-2; 7 nucleotides line up with TRBD2. With 1 base clipped from V and 6 bases from J, the junction kept 6 bases outside the gene matches. The CDR3 extends over 15 amino acids. Germline V gene lookup returns CDR1 SGHRS and CDR2 YFSETQ. CDR3 DNA sequence: TGCGCCAGCAGCTTGCTCGCGGGAGACCCCGGGGAGCTGTTTTTT. It codes for CASSLLAGDPGELFF.

The genes are TRBV15 and TRBJ1-1; D possibly corresponds to TRBD1 (5 bases). CDR1 and CDR2 (germline): LNHNV, YYDKDF (reference sequence). Trimming left V 5 bases short and J 3 bases short, with 16 bases between. The CDR3 is 15 residues long. CDR3 sequence reads: CATSSRGESYTEAFF. As DNA, the CDR3 is TGTGCCACCAGCTCCCGGGGGGAATCGTACACTGAAGCTTTCTTT. Based on the CDR3 plus reference TRBV15 and TRBJ1-1, the full variable domain is DAMVIQNPRYQVTQFGKPVTLSCSQTLNHNVMYWYQQKSSQAPKLLFHYYDKDFNNEADTPDNFQSRRPNTSFCFLDIRSPGLGDTAMYLCATSSRGESYTEAFFGQGTRLTVV.

The J gene is TRBJ1-6, the V gene TRBV20-1, with D hard to call. The germline V and J ends were trimmed by 5 bases and 0 bases, with 11 bases remaining between them. The CDR3 totals 15 residues. The germline gives CDR1 DFQATT, CDR2 SNEGSKA (reference sequence). The CDR3 reads CSALGWSSYNSPLHF. Here the CDR3 DNA reads TGCAGTGCTTTAGGCTGGAGCTCCTATAATTCACCCCTCCACTTT.

At least ten counts were recorded for this clonotype. The CDR3 protein is CAISEAPLDGDREVYEQYF. In DNA, the CDR3 is TGTGCCATCAGTGAGGCCCCTTTGGACGGAGACCGTGAAGTTTACGAGCAGTACTTC. The gene calls are TRBV10-3 and TRBJ2-7; no definite D call. Germline V CDR1 and CDR2: ENHRY, SYGVKD. The ends were cut back, 2 bases at V and 4 bases at J, with 27 bases in the middle. CDR3 size: 19 residues.

This clonotype has a handful of counts. The rearrangement links TRBV20-1 to TRBJ2-2, with 8 positions matching TRBD1. The CDR3 is made up of 16 amino acids. Per the germline V gene, CDR1 is DFQATT and CDR2 is SNEGSKA (reference sequence). V dropped 0 bases and J dropped 5; count of bases not matched to a gene: 8. CDR3 residues: CSAREPGQVMTGELFF. CDR3 nucleotides: TGCAGTGCTAGAGAACCGGGACAGGTGATGACCGGGGAGCTGTTTTTT.

This clonotype has a handful of counts. This chain uses TRBV11-2 with TRBJ2-4, with 7 bases lining up with TRBD1. Per the germline V gene, CDR1 is SGHAT and CDR2 is FQNNGV. The V and J ends lost 4 bases and 0 bases, in that order; junction bases with no gene match: 12. The CDR3 sequence is 18 residues long. The CDR3 coding sequence is TGTGCCAGCAGCTGGCTGACAGGGAAGGGTCTAGCCAAAAACATTCAGTACTTC. Translation gives CASSWLTGKGLAKNIQYF.

The chain combines TRBV5-1 with TRBJ2-3; TRBD1 matches at 8 bases. Germline CDR1 reads SGHRS; CDR2 reads YFSETQ. The CDR3 loop spans 15 amino acids. V was pared by 0 bases and J by 2 bases, with 2 bases of the junction left unmatched. CDR3 sequence reads: CASSLGQGITDTQYF. The CDR3 nucleotides read TGCGCCAGCAGCTTGGGACAGGGGATCACAGATACGCAGTATTTT.